What follows describes a single T cell receptor beta chain. Per germline, CDR1 LNHNV and CDR2 YYDKDF (reference sequence). There are 17 residues in the CDR3. V trimming: 0 bases; J trimming: 7 bases; junction bases outside the gene matches: 9. The sample originates from a study of T cell changes during pregnancy in multiple sclerosis. The repertoire was sequenced with immunoSEQ multiplex PCR; TCRdb's copy has only in-frame clones and lacks some. The sample carries 78,000 or so clones, about 90% recorded once. This rearrangement joins TRBV15 to TRBJ1-6, with 7 bases lining up with TRBD1. This receptor was taken from a female donor with multiple sclerosis, enrolled in a pregnancy study. The starting material was peripheral blood, obtained before pregnancy. Written as DNA, the CDR3 is TGTGCCACCAGCAGAGATTACAGGGACAGACTAAATTCACCCCTCCACTTT. This gives the protein CATSRDYRDRLNSPLHF.